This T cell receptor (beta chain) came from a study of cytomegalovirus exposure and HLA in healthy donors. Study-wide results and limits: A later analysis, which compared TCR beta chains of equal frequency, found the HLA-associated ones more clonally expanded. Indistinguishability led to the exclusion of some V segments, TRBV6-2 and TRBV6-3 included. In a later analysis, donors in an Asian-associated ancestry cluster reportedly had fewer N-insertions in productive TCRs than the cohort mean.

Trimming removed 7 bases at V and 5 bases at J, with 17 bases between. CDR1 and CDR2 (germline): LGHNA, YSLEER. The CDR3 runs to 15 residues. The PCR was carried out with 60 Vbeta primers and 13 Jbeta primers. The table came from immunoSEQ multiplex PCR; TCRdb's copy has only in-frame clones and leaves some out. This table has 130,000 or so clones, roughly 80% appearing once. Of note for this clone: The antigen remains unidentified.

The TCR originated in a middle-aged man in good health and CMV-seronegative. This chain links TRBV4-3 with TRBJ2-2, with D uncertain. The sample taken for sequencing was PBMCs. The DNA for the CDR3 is TGCGCCAGCAAGAAAGGAGCGTTTGGGACCGGGGAGCTGTTTTTT. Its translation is CASKKGAFGTGELFF.